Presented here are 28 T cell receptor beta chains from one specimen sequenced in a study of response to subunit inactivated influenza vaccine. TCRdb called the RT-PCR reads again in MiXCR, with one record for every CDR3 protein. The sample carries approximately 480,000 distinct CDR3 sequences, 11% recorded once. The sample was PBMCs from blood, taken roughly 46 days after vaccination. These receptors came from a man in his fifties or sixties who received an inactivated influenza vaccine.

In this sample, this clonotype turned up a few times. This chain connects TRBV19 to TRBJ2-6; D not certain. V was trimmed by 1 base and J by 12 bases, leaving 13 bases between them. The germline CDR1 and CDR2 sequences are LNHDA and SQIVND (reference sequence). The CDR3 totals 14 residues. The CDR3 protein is CASSIGLVTTVLTF. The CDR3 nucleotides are TGTGCCAGTAGTATAGGTTTGGTGACAACCGTCCTGACTTTC.

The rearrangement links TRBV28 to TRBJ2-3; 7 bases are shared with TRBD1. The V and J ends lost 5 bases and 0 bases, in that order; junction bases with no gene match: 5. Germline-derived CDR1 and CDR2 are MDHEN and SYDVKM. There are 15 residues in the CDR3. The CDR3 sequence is CASSPLTGSTDTQYF. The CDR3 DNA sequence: TGTGCCAGCAGTCCCCTGACAGGGAGCACAGATACGCAGTATTTT.

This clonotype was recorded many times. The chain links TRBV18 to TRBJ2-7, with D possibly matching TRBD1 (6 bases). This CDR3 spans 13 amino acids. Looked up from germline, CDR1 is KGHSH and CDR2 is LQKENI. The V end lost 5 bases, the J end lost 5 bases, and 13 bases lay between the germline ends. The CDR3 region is CASSGYRVHEQYF. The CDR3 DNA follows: TGTGCCAGCTCAGGCTACAGGGTCCACGAGCAGTACTTC.

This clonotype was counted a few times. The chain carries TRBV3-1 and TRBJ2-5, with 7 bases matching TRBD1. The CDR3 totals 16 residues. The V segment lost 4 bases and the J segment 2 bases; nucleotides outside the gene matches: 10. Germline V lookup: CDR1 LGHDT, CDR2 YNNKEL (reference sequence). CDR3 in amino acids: CASSPPRDRLQETQYF. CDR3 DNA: TGTGCCAGCAGCCCTCCACGGGACAGACTTCAAGAGACCCAGTACTTC.

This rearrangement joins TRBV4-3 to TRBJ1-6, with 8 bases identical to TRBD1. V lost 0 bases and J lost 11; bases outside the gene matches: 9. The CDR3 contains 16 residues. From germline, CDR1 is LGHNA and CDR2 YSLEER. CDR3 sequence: CASSQDGGQGLTPLHF. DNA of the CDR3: TGCGCCAGCAGCCAAGATGGCGGACAGGGCCTAACACCCCTCCACTTT.

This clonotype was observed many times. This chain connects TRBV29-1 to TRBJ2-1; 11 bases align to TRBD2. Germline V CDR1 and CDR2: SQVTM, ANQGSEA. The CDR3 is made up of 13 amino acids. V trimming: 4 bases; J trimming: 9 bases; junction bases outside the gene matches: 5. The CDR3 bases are TGCAGCGTTGTGACTAGCGGGGTTCGTGAGCAGTTCTTC. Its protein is CSVVTSGVREQFF.

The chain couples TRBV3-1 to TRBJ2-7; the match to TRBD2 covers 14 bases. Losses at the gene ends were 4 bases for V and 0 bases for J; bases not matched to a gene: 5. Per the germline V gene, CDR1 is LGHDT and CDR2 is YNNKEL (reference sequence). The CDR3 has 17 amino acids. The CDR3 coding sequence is TGTGCCAGCAGCCCCCGGACTAGCGGGGGGTACTCCTACGAGCAGTACTTC. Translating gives CASSPRTSGGYSYEQYF.

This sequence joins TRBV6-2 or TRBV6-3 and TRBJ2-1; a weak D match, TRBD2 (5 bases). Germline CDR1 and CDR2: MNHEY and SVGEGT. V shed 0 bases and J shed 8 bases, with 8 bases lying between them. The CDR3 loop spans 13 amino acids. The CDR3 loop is CASSYSWEYEQFF. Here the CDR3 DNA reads TGTGCCAGCAGTTACTCTTGGGAGTATGAGCAGTTCTTC.

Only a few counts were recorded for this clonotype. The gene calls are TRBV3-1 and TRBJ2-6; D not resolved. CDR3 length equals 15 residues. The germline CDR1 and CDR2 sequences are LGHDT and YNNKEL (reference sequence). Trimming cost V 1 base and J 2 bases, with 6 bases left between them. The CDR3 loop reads CASSQALAGANVLTF. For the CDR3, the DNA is TGTGCCAGCAGCCAAGCTCTGGCTGGGGCCAACGTCCTGACTTTC.

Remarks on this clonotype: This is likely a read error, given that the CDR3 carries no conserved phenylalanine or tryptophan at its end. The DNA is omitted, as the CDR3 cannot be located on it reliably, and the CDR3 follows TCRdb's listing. This CDR3 reads CASSSGTALTC. The J gene is TRBJ2-7, the V gene TRBV6-2 or TRBV6-3; the D call of TRBD1 is as the table states it, not checked on the DNA. The CDR3 length equals 11 residues, ends included. Germline V gene sequence: CDR1 MNHEY, CDR2 SVGEGT.

The CDR3: CASSYGQGDNQPQHF. CDR3 bases: TGTGCCAGCAGTTACGGGCAGGGTGACAATCAGCCCCAGCATTTT. This sequence joins TRBV6-2 or TRBV6-3 and TRBJ1-5, with D possibly being TRBD1 (5 bases). The germline V gene encodes CDR1 MNHEY and CDR2 SVGEGT. V lost 2 bases and J 3 bases, leaving 11 bases between the germline ends. The CDR3 runs to 15 residues.

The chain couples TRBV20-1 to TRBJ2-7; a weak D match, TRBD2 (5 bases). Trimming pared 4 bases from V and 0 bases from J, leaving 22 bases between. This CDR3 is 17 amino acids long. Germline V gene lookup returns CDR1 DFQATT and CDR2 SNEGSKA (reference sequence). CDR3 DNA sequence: TGCAGTGCTACTTTGGCGATGCGGGCAGGCACCTCCTACGAGCAGTACTTC. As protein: CSATLAMRAGTSYEQYF.

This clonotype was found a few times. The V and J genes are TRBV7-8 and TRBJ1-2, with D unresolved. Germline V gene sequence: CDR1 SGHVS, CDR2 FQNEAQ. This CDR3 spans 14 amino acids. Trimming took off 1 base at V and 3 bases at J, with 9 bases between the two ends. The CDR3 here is CASSLVTEDYGYTF. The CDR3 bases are TGTGCCAGCAGCTTAGTTACGGAAGACTATGGCTACACCTTC.

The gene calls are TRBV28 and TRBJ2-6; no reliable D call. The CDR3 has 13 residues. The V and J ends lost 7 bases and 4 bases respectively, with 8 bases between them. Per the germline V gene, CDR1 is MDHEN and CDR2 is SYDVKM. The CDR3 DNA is TGTGCCAGCACCATAGGGGGGGCCAACGTCCTGACTTTC. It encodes CASTIGGANVLTF.

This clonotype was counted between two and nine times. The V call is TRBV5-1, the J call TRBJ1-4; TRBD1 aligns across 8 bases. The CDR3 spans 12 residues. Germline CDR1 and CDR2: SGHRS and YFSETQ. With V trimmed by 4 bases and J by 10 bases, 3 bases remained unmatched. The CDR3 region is CASSADRGKLFF. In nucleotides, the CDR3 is TGCGCCAGCAGCGCAGACAGGGGAAAACTGTTTTTT.

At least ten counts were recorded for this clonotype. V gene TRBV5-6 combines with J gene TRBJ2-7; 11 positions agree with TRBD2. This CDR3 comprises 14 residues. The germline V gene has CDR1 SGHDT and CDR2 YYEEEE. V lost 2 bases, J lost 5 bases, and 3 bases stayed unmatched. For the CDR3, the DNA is TGTGCCAGCAGCTTACCTAGCGGGAGGAACGAGCAGTACTTC. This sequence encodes CASSLPSGRNEQYF.

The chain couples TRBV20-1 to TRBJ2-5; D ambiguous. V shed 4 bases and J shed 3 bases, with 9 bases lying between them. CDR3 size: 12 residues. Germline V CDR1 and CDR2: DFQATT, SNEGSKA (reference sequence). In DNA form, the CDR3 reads TGCAGTGCTACGGACGGAGAAGAGACCCAGTACTTC. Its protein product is CSATDGEETQYF.

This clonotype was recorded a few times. CDR3 protein: CSARADTGAYEQYF. CDR3 sequence (DNA): TGCAGTGCTAGAGCTGATACAGGGGCCTACGAGCAGTACTTC. The chain links TRBV20-1 to TRBJ2-7; 7 nucleotides match TRBD1. Germline CDR1 is DFQATT and CDR2 is SNEGSKA (reference sequence). This CDR3 region has 14 residues. Trimming removed 1 base from V and 2 bases from J; junction bases left unmatched: 5.

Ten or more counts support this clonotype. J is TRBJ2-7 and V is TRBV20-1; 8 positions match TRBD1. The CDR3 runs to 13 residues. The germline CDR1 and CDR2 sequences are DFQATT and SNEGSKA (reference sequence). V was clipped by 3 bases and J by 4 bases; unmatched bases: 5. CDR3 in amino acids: CSASSRGLYEQYF. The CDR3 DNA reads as TGCAGTGCTAGCTCCAGGGGGCTTTACGAGCAGTACTTC.

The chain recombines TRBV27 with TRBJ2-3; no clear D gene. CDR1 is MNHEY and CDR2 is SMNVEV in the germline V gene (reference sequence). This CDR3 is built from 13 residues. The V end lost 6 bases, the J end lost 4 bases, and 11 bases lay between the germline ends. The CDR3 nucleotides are TGTGCCAGCAGACGGCAGTTAGCAGATACGCAGTATTTT. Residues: CASRRQLADTQYF.

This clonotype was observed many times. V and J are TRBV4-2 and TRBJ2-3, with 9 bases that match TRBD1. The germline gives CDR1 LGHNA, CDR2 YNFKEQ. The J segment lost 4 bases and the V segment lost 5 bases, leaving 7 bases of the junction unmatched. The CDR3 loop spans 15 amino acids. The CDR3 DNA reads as TGTGCCAGCAGCAGGACAGGGGAGGAGGCAGATACGCAGTATTTT. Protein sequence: CASSRTGEEADTQYF.

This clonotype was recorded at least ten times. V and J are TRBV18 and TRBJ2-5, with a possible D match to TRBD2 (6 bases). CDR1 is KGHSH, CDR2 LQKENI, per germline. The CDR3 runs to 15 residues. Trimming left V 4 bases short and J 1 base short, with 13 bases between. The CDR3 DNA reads TGTGCCAGCTCACGTTCAATGGGGGGCCAAGAGACCCAGTACTTC. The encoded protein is CASSRSMGGQETQYF.

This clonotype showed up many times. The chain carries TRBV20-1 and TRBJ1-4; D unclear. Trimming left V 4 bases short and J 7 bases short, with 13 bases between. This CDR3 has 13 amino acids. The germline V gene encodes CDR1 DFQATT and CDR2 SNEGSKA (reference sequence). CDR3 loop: CSATFGRSEKLFF. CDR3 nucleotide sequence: TGCAGTGCTACTTTCGGGCGAAGTGAAAAACTGTTTTTT.

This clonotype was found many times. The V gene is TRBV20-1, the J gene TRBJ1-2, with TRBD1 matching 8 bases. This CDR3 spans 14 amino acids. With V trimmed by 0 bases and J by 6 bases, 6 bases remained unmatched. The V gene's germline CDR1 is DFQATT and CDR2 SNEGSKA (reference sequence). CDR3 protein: CSARDGRGPNGYTF. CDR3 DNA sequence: TGCAGTGCTAGAGATGGCAGGGGGCCTAATGGCTACACCTTC.

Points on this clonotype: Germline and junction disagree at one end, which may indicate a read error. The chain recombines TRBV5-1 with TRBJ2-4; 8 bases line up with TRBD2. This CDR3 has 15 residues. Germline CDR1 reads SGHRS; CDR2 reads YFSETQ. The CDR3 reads CASSPPAGAKNIQNF. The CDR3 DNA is TGCGCCAGCAGCCCCCCAGCGGGGGCCAAAAACATTCAGAACTTC.

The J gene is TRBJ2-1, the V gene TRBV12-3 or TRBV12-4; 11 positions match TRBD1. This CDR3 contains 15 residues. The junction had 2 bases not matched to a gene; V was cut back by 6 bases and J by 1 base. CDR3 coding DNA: TGTGCCAGCAGGGGGACAGGGGGATCCTACAATGAGCAGTTCTTC. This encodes CASRGTGGSYNEQFF.

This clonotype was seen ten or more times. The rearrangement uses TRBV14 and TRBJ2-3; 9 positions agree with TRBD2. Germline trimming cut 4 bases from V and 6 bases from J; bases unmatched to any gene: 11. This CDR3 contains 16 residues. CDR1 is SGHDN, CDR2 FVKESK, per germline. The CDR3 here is CASSLTPGLAEDTQYF. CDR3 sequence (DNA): TGTGCCAGCAGCCTAACTCCGGGACTAGCCGAGGATACGCAGTATTTT.

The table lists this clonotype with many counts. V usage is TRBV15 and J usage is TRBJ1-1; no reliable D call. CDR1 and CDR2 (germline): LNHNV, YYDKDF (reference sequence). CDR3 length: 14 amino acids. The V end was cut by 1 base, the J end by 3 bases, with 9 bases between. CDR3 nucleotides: TGTGCCACCAGCAGAGGCGGGAAGCACACTGAAGCTTTCTTT. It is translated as CATSRGGKHTEAFF.